This record concerns one T cell receptor (beta chain) sequence. The antigen is undetermined. Germline V gives CDR1 MNHNY, CDR2 SVGAGI (reference sequence). The CDR3 runs to 16 residues. V lost 0 bases and J lost 4, with 15 bases in between. The data derive from a study of T cell repertoires in cytomegalovirus infection. Findings and limits, study-wide: HLA-C-restricted CMV-specific TCR beta clonotypes prevailed in the ex vivo response.

TCRdb fed the reads into MiXCR, producing one record per CDR3 protein. The sample lists 740,000 or so distinct CDR3 sequences, roughly a third occurring once. The sequenced sample consisted of PBMCs. The chain combines TRBV6-6 with TRBJ1-2; possibly TRBD1 for D (6 bases). This TCR came from a human donor in good health (CMV status not recorded). Some clones in this sample may be carry-over from other donors' samples. CDR3 protein: CASSYSRGLSGYGYTF. The CDR3 nucleotides are TGTGCCAGCAGTTACTCTCGGGGGCTTTCGGGCTATGGCTACACCTTC.